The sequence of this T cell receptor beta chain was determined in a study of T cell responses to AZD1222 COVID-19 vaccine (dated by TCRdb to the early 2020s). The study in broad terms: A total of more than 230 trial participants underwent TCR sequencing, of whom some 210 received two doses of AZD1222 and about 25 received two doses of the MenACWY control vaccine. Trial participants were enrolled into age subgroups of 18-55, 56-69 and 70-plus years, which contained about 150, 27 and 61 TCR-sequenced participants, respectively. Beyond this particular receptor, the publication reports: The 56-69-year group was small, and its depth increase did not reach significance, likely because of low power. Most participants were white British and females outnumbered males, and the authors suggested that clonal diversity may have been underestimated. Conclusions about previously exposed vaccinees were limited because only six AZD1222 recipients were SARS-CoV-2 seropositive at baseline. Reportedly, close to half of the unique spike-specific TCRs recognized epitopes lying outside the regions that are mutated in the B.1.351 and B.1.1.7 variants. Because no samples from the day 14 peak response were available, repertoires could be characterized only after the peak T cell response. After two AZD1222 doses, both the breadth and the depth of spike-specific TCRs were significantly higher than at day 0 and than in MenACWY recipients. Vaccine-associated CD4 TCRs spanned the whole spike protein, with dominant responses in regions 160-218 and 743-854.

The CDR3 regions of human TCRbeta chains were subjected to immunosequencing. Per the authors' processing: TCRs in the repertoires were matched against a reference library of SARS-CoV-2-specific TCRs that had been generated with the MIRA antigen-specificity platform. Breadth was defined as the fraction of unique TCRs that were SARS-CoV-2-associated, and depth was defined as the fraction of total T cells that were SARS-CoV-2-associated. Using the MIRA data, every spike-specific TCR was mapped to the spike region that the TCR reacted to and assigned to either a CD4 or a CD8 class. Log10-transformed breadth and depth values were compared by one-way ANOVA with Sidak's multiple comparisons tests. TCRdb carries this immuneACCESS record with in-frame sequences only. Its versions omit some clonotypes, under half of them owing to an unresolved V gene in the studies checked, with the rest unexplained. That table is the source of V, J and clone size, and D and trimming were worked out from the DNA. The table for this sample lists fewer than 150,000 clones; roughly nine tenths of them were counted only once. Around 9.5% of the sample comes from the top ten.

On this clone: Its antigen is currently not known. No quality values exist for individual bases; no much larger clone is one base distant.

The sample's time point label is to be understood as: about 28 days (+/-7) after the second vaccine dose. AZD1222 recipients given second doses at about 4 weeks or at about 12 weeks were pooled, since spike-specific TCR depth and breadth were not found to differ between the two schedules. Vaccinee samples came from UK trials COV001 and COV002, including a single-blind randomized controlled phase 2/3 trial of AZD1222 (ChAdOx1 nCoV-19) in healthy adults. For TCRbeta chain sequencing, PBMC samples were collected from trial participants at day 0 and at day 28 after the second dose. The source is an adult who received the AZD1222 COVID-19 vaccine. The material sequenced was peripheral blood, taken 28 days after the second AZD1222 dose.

CDR3 protein: CASSSLRGAAYEQYF. The DNA sequence follows: TGTGCCAGCAGTTCCCTCCGGGGCGCCGCCTACGAGCAGTACTTC. The chain links TRBV6-6 with TRBJ2-7; the D segment might be TRBD1 or TRBD2, since each matches 5 bases. CDR1 and CDR2 are read off the germline V gene (reference sequence) as MNHNY and SVGAGI. The germline ends are 15 bases apart after V is trimmed by 4 bases and J by 2 bases. There are 15 amino acids in the CDR3, from cysteine to phenylalanine inclusive. Only the CDR3 DNA is retained, 45 bases long and in frame from the first base.